This TCR beta chain emerged from a study of Graves' ophthalmopathy and Graves' hyperthyroidism. Hyperthyroidism was classified as stable if no ophthalmopathy occurred within 18 months of follow-up. Exclusion criteria comprised other autoimmune diseases, uncontrolled infections, pregnancy or lactation in patients. This clonotype was seen at least ten times. Its specificity is not known. Findings and limits, study-wide: A model built from 13 signatures distinguished ophthalmopathy from stable hyperthyroidism with 87.88% sensitivity and about 80% specificity. Clonotypes were expanded in thyroid at above 0.001 frequency, and most also appeared in blood.

CDR1 MGHRA and CDR2 YSYEKL come from the germline V gene. The CDR3 has 17 amino acids. Trimming cost V 0 bases and J 2 bases, with 11 bases left between them. Scientists amplified the TCR beta CDR3 regions from RNA transcripts. An opening RT-PCR round employed HTBI primers and preceded a second-round multiplex PCR. MiXCR, run by TCRdb on the multiplex PCR reads, gives a single entry per CDR3 protein. The sample records a few hundred thousand distinct CDR3 sequences, 15% to 20% being singletons. Sequenced: peripheral blood. This receptor was taken from an adult woman with stable Graves' hyperthyroidism. The V and J genes are TRBV4-1 and TRBJ2-6, with D perhaps matching TRBD2 (5 bases). CDR3 amino acids: CASSQEGGGAGANVLTF. CDR3 in DNA: TGCGCCAGCAGCCAAGAAGGAGGAGGAGCTGGGGCCAACGTCCTGACTTTC.